These T cell receptor beta chains were read from a single sample in a study of shared clonotypes between healthy human individuals. The assay was immunoSEQ multiplex PCR, and TCRdb's table has in-frame clones only and misses some. The sample records 550,000 to 650,000 clones, about 96% being singletons. Sequencing was done on a sample of naive CD8+ T cells sorted from blood. These receptors all stem from a woman between 25 and 40 years old in good health. The CDR3 runs from the conserved cysteine through the conserved F or W. D genes are given only for firm matches. Not all rows give a size; the values are once, few, many and, for expanded clones, a class.

j_call | clone_size | v_call | d_call | cdr3_nt | cdr3_aa
TRBJ1-3 | once | TRBV7-9 | NA | TGTGCCAGCAGCTTAGCCAGGACGGAGGGAAACACCATATATTTT | CASSLARTEGNTIYF
TRBJ1-2 | NA | TRBV4-2 | NA | TGTGCCAGCAGCCAAGACGGGACATATAGTCTAGTTGGGGGCGGCTACACCTTC | CASSQDGTYSLVGGGYTF
TRBJ1-1 | NA | TRBV29-1 | NA | TGCAGCGGCAGACACTTGAGCACTGAAGCTTTCTTT | CSGRHLSTEAFF
TRBJ2-3 | NA | TRBV2 | TRBD2 | TGTGCCAGCAGTGAAGCCCTCCGGGGGGTAGCTGTGACAGATACGCAGTATTTT | CASSEALRGVAVTDTQYF
TRBJ2-2 | NA | TRBV6-5 | NA | TGTGCCAGCAGTAGTGGACGGAACACCGGGGAGCTGTTTTTT | CASSSGRNTGELFF
TRBJ1-5 | NA | TRBV4-1 | NA | TGCGCCAGCAGCCAACCGTCAGGGGGCAATCAGCCCCAGCATTTT | CASSQPSGGNQPQHF
TRBJ2-1 | NA | TRBV19 | TRBD1 | TGTGCCAGTTCCGGGACAGGGGGGTATAATGAGCAGTTCTTC | CASSGTGGYNEQFF
TRBJ1-4 | NA | TRBV6-1 | TRBD1 | TGCCAACTTACAGGGGTATATGAGGAAAAACTGTTTTTT | CQLTGVYEEKLFF
TRBJ1-1 | NA | TRBV28 | NA | TGTGCCAGCAGTTTATCCGGAGGTAGGAACACTGAAGCTTTCTTT | CASSLSGGRNTEAFF
TRBJ1-5 | NA | TRBV7-9 | NA | TGTGCCAGCACCGCTTCCATTGGTCCTAATAGCAATCAGCCCCAGCATTTT | CASTASIGPNSNQPQHF
TRBJ2-3 | NA | TRBV27 | NA | TGTGCCAGCAGTCCCACCTTTAGCACAGATACGCAGTATTTT | CASSPTFSTDTQYF
TRBJ2-1 | NA | TRBV2 | NA | TGTGCCAGCCGGGACCCCAACTACAATGAGCAGTTCTTC | CASRDPNYNEQFF
TRBJ2-1 | once | TRBV5-4 | TRBD2 | TGTGCCAGCAGTGCGGGGGACTTCTACAATGAGCAGTTCTTC | CASSAGDFYNEQFF
TRBJ1-5 | NA | TRBV28 | NA | TGTGCCAGCAGAAACTCGGGAGGGGTTGGGGGCAATCAGCCCCAGCATTTT | CASRNSGGVGGNQPQHF
TRBJ1-4 | NA | TRBV28 | NA | TGTGCCACCGCAGGCCAGAATGAAAAACTGTTTTTT | CATAGQNEKLFF
TRBJ2-1 | NA | TRBV9 | TRBD2 | TGTGCCAGCAGCGCCAGCGGGAGCTCCTACAATGAGCAGTTCTTC | CASSASGSSYNEQFF
TRBJ2-5 | NA | TRBV11-2 | TRBD2 | TGTGCCAGCACTAGCGGCCAAGAGACCCAGTACTTC | CASTSGQETQYF
TRBJ1-1 | NA | TRBV27 | TRBD1 | TGTGCCAGCAGTTGGACAGGGGGAAACATGAACACTGAAGCTTTCTTT | CASSWTGGNMNTEAFF
TRBJ2-5 | NA | TRBV7-9 | NA | TGTGCCAGCAGCGTCGGGACCCAAGAGACCCAGTACTTC | CASSVGTQETQYF
TRBJ2-7 | NA | TRBV7-5 | NA | TGTGTCAGAAGCTCAGGACGCCCAACGTCATCCTTC | CVRSSGRPTSSF
TRBJ2-1 | NA | TRBV7-6 | TRBD2 | TGTGCCAGCAGCCCATTTGCCCCTAGACTAGCGGGAGGGCCTAGCAATGAGCAGTTCTTC | CASSPFAPRLAGGPSNEQFF
TRBJ2-7 | NA | TRBV14 | TRBD2 | TGTGCCAGCAGCCAAAGCGGGAGCACCGAGCAGTACTTC | CASSQSGSTEQYF
TRBJ1-5 | NA | TRBV4-1 | TRBD1 | TGCGCCAGCAGCCAAAGGGACAGGGGGTTATATCAGCCCCAGCATTTT | CASSQRDRGLYQPQHF
TRBJ2-1 | NA | TRBV11-2 | TRBD2 | TGTGCCAGCAGCCCCAGGGGGGGGACTAGCGTATCCTACAATGAGCAGTTCTTC | CASSPRGGTSVSYNEQFF
TRBJ2-1 | NA | TRBV19 | TRBD2 | TGTGCCAGTAGTATTCTGGCGGGAGGCCCTAGGTATGAGCAGTTCTTC | CASSILAGGPRYEQFF
TRBJ2-7 | NA | TRBV14 | NA | TGTGCCAGCAGCCAAGGAGGTTTCGAGCAGTACTTC | CASSQGGFEQYF
TRBJ1-2 | NA | TRBV28 | NA | TGTGCCAGCATAGGGGGAATCAGTGACTATGGCTACACCTTC | CASIGGISDYGYTF
TRBJ1-3 | NA | TRBV28 | NA | TGTGCCAGCAGTTTTAGGGCCCTTAGCTCTGGAAACACCATATATTTT | CASSFRALSSGNTIYF
TRBJ2-7 | NA | TRBV5-1 | TRBD1 | TGCGCCAGCAGCGAGGACAGGGCCTCAGGGGAGCAGTACTTC | CASSEDRASGEQYF
TRBJ2-5 | NA | TRBV5-6 | NA | TGTGCCAGCACCTACGGGGGTGACCTGTACCAAGAGACCCAGTACTTC | CASTYGGDLYQETQYF
TRBJ1-5 | NA | TRBV28 | TRBD1 | TGTGCCAGACGGGACAGGGCTGGGCAGCCCCAGCATTTT | CARRDRAGQPQHF
TRBJ1-5 | NA | TRBV2 | NA | TGTGCCAGCAGACAGGGAGAGAATCAGCCCCAGCATTTT | CASRQGENQPQHF
TRBJ2-1 | NA | TRBV4-2 | TRBD2 | TGTGCCAGCAGCCAAGAATGGAGCGGGGGCGCCTACAATGAGCAGTTCTTC | CASSQEWSGGAYNEQFF
TRBJ2-7 | NA | TRBV6-4 | TRBD2 | TGTGCCAGCAGTGACAGAGCGGGAGCTAGCTACGAGCAGTACTTC | CASSDRAGASYEQYF
TRBJ1-1 | once | TRBV28 | NA | TGTGCCAGCAGGTCGATGAACACTGAAGCTTTCTTT | CASRSMNTEAFF
TRBJ2-7 | NA | TRBV27 | NA | TGTGCCAGCAGTTTCAAGGGGGAGTTGGCCTACGAGCAGTACTTC | CASSFKGELAYEQYF
TRBJ2-1 | NA | TRBV25-1 | NA | TGTGCCAGCAGCATTGCTCATGAGCAGTTCTTC | CASSIAHEQFF
TRBJ2-1 | NA | TRBV15 | NA | TGTGCCACCAGCAGAGTACCCTCCCAGTCGCCCTACAATGAGCAGTTCTTC | CATSRVPSQSPYNEQFF
TRBJ2-7 | NA | TRBV5-6 | NA | TGTGCCAGCAGCTTCGGGGCGGGAACAGCCTACGAGCAGTACTTC | CASSFGAGTAYEQYF
TRBJ2-2 | NA | TRBV7-8 | TRBD2 | TGTGCCAGCACGCACATGACTAGTACTAGCGGGAGAGGCGGGGAGCTGTTTTTT | CASTHMTSTSGRGGELFF
TRBJ2-3 | NA | TRBV5-1 | NA | TGCGCCAGCAGCTTGAGGGGGTCACCGGGTAAAAGCACAGATACGCAGTATTTT | CASSLRGSPGKSTDTQYF
TRBJ2-2 | NA | TRBV7-9 | NA | TGTGCCAGCAGCTTGCAGAAAAAGCTGGCCGGGGAGCTGTTTTTT | CASSLQKKLAGELFF
TRBJ2-1 | NA | TRBV7-9 | TRBD2 | TGTGCCAGCAGCTTGACTAGCGGGAGCAGGAATGAGCAGTTCTTC | CASSLTSGSRNEQFF
TRBJ2-4 | NA | TRBV5-4 | NA | TGTGCCAGCAGCTTGGCGGCGGGAGCCAAAAACATTCAGTACTTC | CASSLAAGAKNIQYF
TRBJ2-7 | once | TRBV6-5 | NA | TGTGCCAGCAGCCTGTCATTTAGCTCCTACGAGCAGTACTTC | CASSLSFSSYEQYF
TRBJ2-7 | NA | TRBV28 | NA | TGTGCCAGCAGTTTAGAGGGTAGCTCCTACGAGCAGTACTTC | CASSLEGSSYEQYF
TRBJ1-2 | NA | TRBV11-2 | NA | TGTGCCAGCAGCTTAGACCGGGGTGGCTACACCTTC | CASSLDRGGYTF
TRBJ2-7 | NA | TRBV5-6 | NA | TGTGCCAGCAGCTTGGGTGGCACCTCTTACGAGCAGTACTTC | CASSLGGTSYEQYF
TRBJ2-1 | NA | TRBV9 | TRBD2 | TGTGCCAGCAGCGTAGAGGGACTAGAGTACAATGAGCAGTTCTTC | CASSVEGLEYNEQFF
TRBJ2-1 | NA | TRBV27 | TRBD2 | TGTGCCAGCAGCGCTAGCGGGAAGTACAATGAGCAGTTCTTC | CASSASGKYNEQFF
TRBJ2-2 | NA | TRBV28 | NA | TGTGCCAGCAAGTTGGTCGAGGACACCGGGGAGCTGTTTTTT | CASKLVEDTGELFF
TRBJ1-4 | NA | TRBV23-1 | NA | TGCGCCAGCAGTCAGATCAGGGCTTCAACTAATGAAAAACTGTTTTTT | CASSQIRASTNEKLFF
TRBJ2-7 | NA | TRBV28 | TRBD2 | TGTGCCAGCAGTCAACTAGCGGGGCCCTACGAGCAGTACTTC | CASSQLAGPYEQYF
TRBJ1-4 | NA | TRBV19 | NA | TGTGCCAGTAGTATCGGAAACAGCGGCCTTAATGAAAAACTGTTTTTT | CASSIGNSGLNEKLFF
TRBJ2-2 | NA | TRBV10-1 | NA | TGCGCCAGCAGTGAGGGCCTAGCTGCAATAAAGAACACCGGGGAGCTGTTTTTT | CASSEGLAAIKNTGELFF
TRBJ2-5 | once | TRBV30 | TRBD2 | TGTGCCTGGAGTGTACTAGCGGGGCAAGAGACCCAGTACTTC | CAWSVLAGQETQYF
TRBJ2-3 | NA | TRBV9 | TRBD2 | TGTGCCAGCAGCGCCCCATTCGGGGAGCTAGCGGGAGCAGATACGCAGTATTTT | CASSAPFGELAGADTQYF
TRBJ1-4 | NA | TRBV7-8 | NA | TGTGCCAGCAGCTTGTATACTAATGAAAAACTGTTTTTT | CASSLYTNEKLFF